Reported below is one T cell receptor beta chain. Germline values: CDR1 KGHDR, CDR2 SFDVKD. The CDR3 covers 16 residues. Losses at the gene ends were 4 bases for V and 3 bases for J; bases not matched to a gene: 6. The sample originates from a study of blood T cell repertoires in COVID-19. Those enrolled in Seattle joined during active infection and were followed longitudinally afterward. In the original processing: Estimation of nucleated cell counts relied on the amplification of reference gene primers. Produced via immunoSEQ multiplex PCR; TCRdb's table is partial and in-frame only. V and J calls and clone size are given by that table; D and trimming were obtained from the DNA. This table holds about 230,000 clones, approximately 90% found once.

Sequencing input: peripheral blood. The origin of this receptor is a man aged 50 or older with COVID-19, enrolled during active disease. V and J are TRBV24-1 and TRBJ1-2; TRBD1 agrees at 11 bases. CDR3 bases: TGTGCCACCAGTGACCCACCGGGACAGGGGGACTATGGCTACACCTTC. It yields the protein CATSDPPGQGDYGYTF.